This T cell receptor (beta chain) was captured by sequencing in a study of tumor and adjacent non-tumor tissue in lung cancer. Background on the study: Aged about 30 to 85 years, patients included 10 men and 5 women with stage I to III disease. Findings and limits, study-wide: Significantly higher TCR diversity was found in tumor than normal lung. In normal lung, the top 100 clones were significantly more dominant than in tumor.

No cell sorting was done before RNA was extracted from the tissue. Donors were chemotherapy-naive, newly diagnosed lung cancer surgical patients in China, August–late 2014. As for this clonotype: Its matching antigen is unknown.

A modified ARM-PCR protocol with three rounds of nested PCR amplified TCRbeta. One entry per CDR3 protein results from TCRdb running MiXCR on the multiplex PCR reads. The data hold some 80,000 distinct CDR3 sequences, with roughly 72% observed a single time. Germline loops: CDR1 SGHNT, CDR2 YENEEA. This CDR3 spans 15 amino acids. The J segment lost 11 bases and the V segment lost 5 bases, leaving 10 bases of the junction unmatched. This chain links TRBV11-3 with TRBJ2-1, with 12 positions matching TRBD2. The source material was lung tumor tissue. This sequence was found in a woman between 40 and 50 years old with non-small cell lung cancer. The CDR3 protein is CASSPRTSGTNKQFF. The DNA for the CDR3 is TGTGCCAGCAGCCCTAGGACTAGCGGGACCAACAAGCAGTTCTTC.